The following is a TCR beta chain sequence with its context. The antigen remains unidentified. The V gene's germline CDR1 is SGHTA and CDR2 FQGNSA. V was trimmed by 3 bases and J by 6 bases, leaving 16 bases between them. CDR3 size: 15 residues. This sample was taken from a study of beta chain features in type 1 diabetes. Study-level results: Diminished insertions and augmented deletions at VDJ junctions characterized type 1 diabetes patients. Across all four CD4+ subsets, people with type 1 diabetes showed modestly shorter TCRB CDR3s.

Sequencing targeted expressed TCRB transcripts, as all isolated RNA had been reverse transcribed. Assay: immunoSEQ multiplex PCR; the TCRdb copy retains only in-frame clones and omits some. Here the sample spans 860,000 or so clones, 17% being singletons. The source of this sequence is a young woman in good health. Specimen: naive CD4+ T cells from blood. The chain combines TRBV7-2 with TRBJ2-3; no firm D call. CDR3 protein: CASSFRTPIGDTQYF. CDR3 in DNA: TGTGCCAGCAGCTTCCGGACCCCAATCGGGGATACGCAGTATTTT.